Detailed here is one TCR beta chain. No antigen is known for it. This sample stems from a study of CD8 T cells in Susac syndrome. Study-wide findings and caveats: The study conceded that its TCR sequencing and HLA analysis involved relatively few individuals.

With random hexamers, reverse transcription was performed on roughly 0.45 to 1 ug of RNA. Multiplex immunoSEQ PCR targeted 54 Vbeta and 13 Jbeta TCR beta segments. TCRdb re-called the immunoSEQ multiplex PCR reads through MiXCR, storing one row per CDR3 protein. Here the sample spans approximately 120,000 distinct CDR3 sequences, 80% to 95% being singletons. CD8+ and CD4+ T cells taken from blood had their TCR beta sequenced. CD8+ and CD4+ T cells were negatively isolated; TEMRA cells were FACS-enriched. This receptor was identified in a human donor in good health. Material: CD4+ T cells from PBMCs.

The CDR3 loop reads CASSPNPRGANVLTF. The CDR3 nucleotides read TGTGCCAGCAGCCCGAACCCCCGTGGGGCCAACGTCCTGACTTTC. J is TRBJ2-6 and V is TRBV7-6; D call uncertain. The CDR3 extends over 15 amino acids. Germline lookup yields CDR1 SGHVS and CDR2 FNYEAQ. Trimming took off 5 bases at V and 3 bases at J, with 11 bases between the two ends.